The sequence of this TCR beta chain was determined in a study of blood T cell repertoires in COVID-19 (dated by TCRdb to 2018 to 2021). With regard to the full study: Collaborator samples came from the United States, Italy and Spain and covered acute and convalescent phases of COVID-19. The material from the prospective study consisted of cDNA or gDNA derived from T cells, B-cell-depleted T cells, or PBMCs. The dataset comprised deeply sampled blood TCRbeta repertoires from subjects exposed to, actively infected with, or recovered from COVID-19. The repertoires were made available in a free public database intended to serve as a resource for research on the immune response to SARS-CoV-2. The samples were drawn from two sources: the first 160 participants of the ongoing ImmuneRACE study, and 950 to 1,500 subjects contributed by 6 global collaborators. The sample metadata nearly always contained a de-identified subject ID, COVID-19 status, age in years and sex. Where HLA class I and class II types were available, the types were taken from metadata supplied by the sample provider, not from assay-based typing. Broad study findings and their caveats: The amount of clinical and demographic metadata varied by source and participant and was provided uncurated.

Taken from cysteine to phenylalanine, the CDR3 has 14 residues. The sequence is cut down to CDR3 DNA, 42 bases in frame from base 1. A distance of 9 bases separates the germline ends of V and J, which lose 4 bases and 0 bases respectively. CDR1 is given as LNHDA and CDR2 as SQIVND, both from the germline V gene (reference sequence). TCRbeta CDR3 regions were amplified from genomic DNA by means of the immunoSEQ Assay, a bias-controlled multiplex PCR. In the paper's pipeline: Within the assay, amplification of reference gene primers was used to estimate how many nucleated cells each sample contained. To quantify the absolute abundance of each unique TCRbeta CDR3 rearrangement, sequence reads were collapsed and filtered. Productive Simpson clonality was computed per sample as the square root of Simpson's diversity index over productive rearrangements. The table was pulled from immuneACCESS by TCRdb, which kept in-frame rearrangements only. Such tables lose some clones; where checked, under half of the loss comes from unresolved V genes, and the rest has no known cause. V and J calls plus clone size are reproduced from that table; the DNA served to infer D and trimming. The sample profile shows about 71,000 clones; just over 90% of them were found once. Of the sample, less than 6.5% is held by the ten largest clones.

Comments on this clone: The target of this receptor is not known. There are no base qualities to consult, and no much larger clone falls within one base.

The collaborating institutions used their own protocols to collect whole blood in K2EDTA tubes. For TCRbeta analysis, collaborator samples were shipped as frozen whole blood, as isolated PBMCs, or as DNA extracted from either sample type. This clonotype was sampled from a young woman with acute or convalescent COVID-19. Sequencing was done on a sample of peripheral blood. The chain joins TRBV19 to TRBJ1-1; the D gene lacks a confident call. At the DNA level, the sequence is TGTGCCAGTAGTAGCGGGCGGGTGAACACTGAAGCTTTCTTT. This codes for CASSSGRVNTEAFF.